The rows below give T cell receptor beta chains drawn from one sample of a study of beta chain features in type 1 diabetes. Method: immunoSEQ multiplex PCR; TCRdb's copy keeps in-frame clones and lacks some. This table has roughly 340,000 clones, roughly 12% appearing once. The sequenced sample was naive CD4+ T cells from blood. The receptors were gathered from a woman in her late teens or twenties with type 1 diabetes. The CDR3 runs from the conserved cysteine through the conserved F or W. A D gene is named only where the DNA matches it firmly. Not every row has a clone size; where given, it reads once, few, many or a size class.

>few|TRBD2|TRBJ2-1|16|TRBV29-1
CSVAILAGGSRAEQFF
TGCAGCGTTGCGATCCTAGCGGGAGGGTCCCGGGCTGAGCAGTTCTTC
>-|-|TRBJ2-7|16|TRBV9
CASSVGGQGSSYEQYF
TGTGCCAGCAGCGTAGGGGGCCAGGGCAGCTCCTACGAGCAGTACTTC
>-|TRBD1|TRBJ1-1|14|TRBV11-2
CASSSGQGGTEAFF
TGTGCCAGCAGCTCTGGACAGGGTGGCACTGAAGCTTTCTTT
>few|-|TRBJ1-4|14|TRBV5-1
CASSLEGRGEKLFF
TGCGCCAGCAGCCTGGAGGGAAGGGGCGAAAAACTGTTTTTT
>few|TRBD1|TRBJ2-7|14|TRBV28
CASSFPDRDKRQYF
TGTGCCAGCAGTTTCCCAGACAGGGATAAAAGGCAGTACTTC
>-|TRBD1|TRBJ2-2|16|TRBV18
CASSPAGTGDSGELFF
TGTGCCAGCTCACCAGCCGGGACAGGGGACTCCGGGGAGCTGTTTTTT
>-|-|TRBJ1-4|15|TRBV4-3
CASSQEGGSSEKLFF
TGCGCCAGCAGCCAAGAGGGGGGATCCTCTGAAAAACTGTTTTTT
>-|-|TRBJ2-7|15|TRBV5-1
CASSTGTRGVHEQYF
TGCGCCAGCAGTACCGGGACCAGGGGGGTCCACGAGCAGTACTTC
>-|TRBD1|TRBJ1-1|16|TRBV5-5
CASSFRTGPMNTEAFF
TGTGCCAGCAGCTTCCGGACAGGGCCAATGAACACTGAAGCTTTCTTT
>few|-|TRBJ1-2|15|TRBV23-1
CASSQCIRTSYGYTF
TGCGCCAGCAGTCAATGTATCCGCACTTCCTATGGCTACACCTTC
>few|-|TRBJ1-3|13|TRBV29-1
CSAGQSSGNTIYF
TGCAGCGCCGGACAGTCCTCTGGAAACACCATATATTTT
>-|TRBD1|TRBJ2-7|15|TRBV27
CASSIGTGGSYEQYF
TGTGCCAGCAGTATTGGGACAGGGGGCTCCTACGAGCAGTACTTC
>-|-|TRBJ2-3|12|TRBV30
CASTLGADTQYF
TGTGCCTCCACCCTAGGAGCGGATACGCAGTATTTT
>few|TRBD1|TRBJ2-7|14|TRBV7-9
CASSSGTAYYEQYF
TGTGCCAGCAGCTCCGGGACAGCTTACTACGAGCAGTACTTC
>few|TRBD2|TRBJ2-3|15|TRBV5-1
CASSHVAGGSDTQYF
TGCGCCAGCAGCCACGTAGCGGGAGGATCTGATACGCAGTATTTT
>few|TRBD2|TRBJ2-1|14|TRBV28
CATKNGLAGGEQFF
TGTGCCACCAAAAATGGACTAGCGGGAGGTGAGCAGTTCTTC
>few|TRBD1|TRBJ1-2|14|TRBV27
CASSPRTGPHGYTF
TGTGCCAGCAGTCCCCGGACAGGGCCGCATGGCTACACCTTC
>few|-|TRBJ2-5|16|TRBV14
CASSPPGNSWLETQYF
TGTGCCAGCAGCCCCCCCGGTAATAGCTGGCTGGAGACCCAGTACTTC
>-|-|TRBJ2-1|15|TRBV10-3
CAISGTSLPYNEQFF
TGTGCCATCAGTGGAACTAGCCTCCCCTACAATGAGCAGTTCTTC
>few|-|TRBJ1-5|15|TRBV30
CAWSPGGGGNQPQHF
TGTGCCTGGAGTCCCGGAGGAGGAGGCAATCAGCCCCAGCATTTT
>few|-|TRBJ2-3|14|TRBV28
CASTKAGLGLTQYF
TGTGCCAGCACCAAGGCAGGGCTGGGGCTGACGCAGTATTTT
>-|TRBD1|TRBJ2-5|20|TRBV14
CASSLTIMKQGFFDGETQYF
TGTGCCAGCAGCCTAACCATAATGAAACAGGGGTTCTTTGATGGGGAGACCCAGTACTTC
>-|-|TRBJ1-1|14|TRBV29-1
CSAEPGHTNTEAFF
TGCAGCGCTGAGCCGGGACATACGAACACTGAAGCTTTCTTT
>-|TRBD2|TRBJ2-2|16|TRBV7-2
CASSPERGVPWGELFF
TGTGCCAGCAGCCCAGAGCGGGGGGTACCCTGGGGGGAGCTGTTTTTT
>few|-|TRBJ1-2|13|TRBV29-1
CSVEAFPNYGYTF
TGCAGCGTTGAGGCCTTTCCTAACTATGGCTACACCTTC
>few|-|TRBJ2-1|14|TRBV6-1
CASSERVSYNEQFF
TGTGCCAGCAGTGAGAGGGTCTCCTACAATGAGCAGTTCTTC
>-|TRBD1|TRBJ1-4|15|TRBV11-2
CASSWTGDKTEKLFF
TGTGCCAGCAGCTGGACAGGGGACAAAACCGAAAAACTGTTTTTT